The 2 T cell receptor beta chains reported below all come from one sample, sequenced in a study of glioma-infiltrating T cells after dendritic cell vaccination (TCRdb year 2016). The library was made by the immunoSEQ multiplex PCR assay. TCRdb provides this immuneACCESS table in a form limited to in-frame rearrangements. Some clones are lacking; in checked studies, under half of them reflect an unresolved V gene, and why the rest are absent is not known. In this sample the table shows more than 85,000 clones, roughly 89% of which occur a single time. Approximately 2.7% of the sample belongs to the ten largest clones. The time point tag for this specimen amounts to: after dendritic cell vaccination, including at tumor progression/relapse. The sample here was blood, taken after dendritic cell vaccination. The origin of the receptors is a human donor with glioblastoma.

V is TRBV2 and J is TRBJ2-1; TRBD2 aligns across 11 bases. The trim removed 6 bases at V and 6 bases at J, leaving 7 bases unmatched. CDR3 size: 15 residues. In germline, CDR1 is SNHLY, CDR2 FYNNEI. The DNA of the CDR3 is TGTGCCAGCAGCCCTAGGACTAGCGGGCGCAATGAGCAGTTCTTC. This codes for CASSPRTSGRNEQFF.

Details on this clone: The junction does not match germline at one end; this may be a read error. Other DNA sequences in this sample translate to the same CDR3. The chain recombines TRBV27 with TRBJ1-6, with unresolved D. CDR3 length: 14 residues. Germline-derived CDR1 and CDR2 are MNHEY and SMNVEV (reference sequence). DNA for the CDR3: TGTGCCAGCAGTTTCGAGCCCGGGAATTCCCCCCTCCACTTT. It codes for CASSFEPGNSPLHF.